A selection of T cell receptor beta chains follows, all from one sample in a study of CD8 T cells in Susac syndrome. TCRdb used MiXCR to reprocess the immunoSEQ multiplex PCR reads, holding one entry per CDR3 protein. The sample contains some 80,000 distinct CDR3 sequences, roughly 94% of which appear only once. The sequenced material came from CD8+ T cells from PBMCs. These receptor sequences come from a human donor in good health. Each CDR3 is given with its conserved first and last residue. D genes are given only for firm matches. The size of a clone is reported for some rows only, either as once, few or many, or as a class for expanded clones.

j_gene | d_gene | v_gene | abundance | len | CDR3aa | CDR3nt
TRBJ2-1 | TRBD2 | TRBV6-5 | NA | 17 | CASSWTPPGTSYNEQFF | TGTGCCAGCAGTTGGACCCCCCCCGGGACTAGCTACAATGAGCAGTTCTTC
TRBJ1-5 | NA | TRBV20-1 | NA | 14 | CSATGTYSNQPQHF | TGCAGTGCTACAGGGACATATAGCAATCAGCCCCAGCATTTT
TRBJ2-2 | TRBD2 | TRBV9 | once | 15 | CASSVASGSGGELFF | TGTGCCAGCAGCGTGGCTAGCGGGAGCGGCGGGGAGCTGTTTTTT
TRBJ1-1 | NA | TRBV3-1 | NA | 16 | CASSQDGGRGPTEAFF | TGTGCCAGCAGCCAAGACGGAGGCAGGGGCCCCACTGAAGCTTTCTTT
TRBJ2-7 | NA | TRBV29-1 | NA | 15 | CSVDLRLAGSYEQYF | TGCAGCGTTGACCTGCGCCTGGCCGGCTCCTACGAGCAGTACTTC
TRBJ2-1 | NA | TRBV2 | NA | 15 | CASSDRGYSYNEQFF | TGTGCCAGCAGCGATCGGGGGTACTCCTACAATGAGCAGTTCTTC
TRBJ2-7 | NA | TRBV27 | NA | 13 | CASSWAPADEQYF | TGTGCCAGCAGTTGGGCCCCGGCGGACGAGCAGTACTTC
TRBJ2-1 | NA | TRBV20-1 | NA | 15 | CSLKSLGGGQDEQFF | TGCAGTCTCAAGTCGCTGGGGGGGGGCCAGGATGAGCAGTTCTTC
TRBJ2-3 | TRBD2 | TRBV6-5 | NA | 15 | CASSTSGTSRDTQYF | TGTGCCAGCAGCACGAGCGGGACGTCAAGAGATACGCAGTATTTT
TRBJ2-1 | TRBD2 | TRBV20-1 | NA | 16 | CSAREEGGRTYNEQFF | TGCAGTGCTAGAGAGGAGGGCGGGAGGACCTACAATGAGCAGTTCTTC
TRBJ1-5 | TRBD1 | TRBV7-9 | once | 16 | CASSPGQGQINQPQHF | TGTGCCAGCAGCCCGGGACAGGGGCAAATCAATCAGCCCCAGCATTTT
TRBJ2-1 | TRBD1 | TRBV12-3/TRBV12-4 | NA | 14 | CASSLGAGGNEQFF | TGTGCCAGCAGTTTAGGGGCAGGGGGTAATGAGCAGTTCTTC
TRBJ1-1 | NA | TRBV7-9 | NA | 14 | CASSPPTGNTEAFF | TGTGCCAGCAGCCCCCCGACAGGGAACACTGAAGCTTTCTTT
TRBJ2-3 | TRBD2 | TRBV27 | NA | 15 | CASSTRGLDTDTQYF | TGTGCCAGCAGTACGAGGGGACTAGACACAGATACGCAGTATTTT
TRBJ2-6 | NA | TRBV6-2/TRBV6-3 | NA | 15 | CASSYRQSGANVLTF | TGTGCCAGCAGTTACAGGCAATCTGGGGCCAACGTCCTGACTTTC
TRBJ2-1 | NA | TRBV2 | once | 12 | CASKGSYNEQFF | TGTGCCAGCAAAGGCAGTTACAATGAGCAGTTCTTC
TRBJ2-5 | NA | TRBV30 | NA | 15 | CAWSRVVGGVETQYF | TGTGCCTGGAGCAGAGTCGTGGGGGGTGTGGAGACCCAGTACTTC
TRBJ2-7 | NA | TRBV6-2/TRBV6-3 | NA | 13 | CASRITGTDEQYF | TGTGCCAGCAGAATCACAGGGACCGACGAGCAGTACTTC
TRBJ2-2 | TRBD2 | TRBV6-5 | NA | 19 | CASSYSPSGRAPGTGELFF | TGTGCCAGCAGTTACTCCCCTAGCGGGAGGGCCCCGGGAACCGGGGAGCTGTTTTTT
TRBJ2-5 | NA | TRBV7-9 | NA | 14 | CASSLANSQETQYF | TGTGCCAGCAGCTTAGCGAACAGCCAAGAGACCCAGTACTTC
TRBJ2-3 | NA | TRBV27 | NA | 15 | CASSFLGAGTDTQYF | TGTGCCAGCAGTTTCCTAGGGGCTGGAACAGATACGCAGTATTTT
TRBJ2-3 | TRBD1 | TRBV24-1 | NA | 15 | CATSEQGANTDTQYF | TGTGCCACCAGTGAACAGGGGGCCAACACAGATACGCAGTATTTT
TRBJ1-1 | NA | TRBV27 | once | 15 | CASSLWGQTNTEAFF | TGTGCCAGCAGTTTATGGGGGCAGACGAACACTGAAGCTTTCTTT
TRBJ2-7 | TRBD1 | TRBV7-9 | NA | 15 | CASSTGQGATYEQYF | TGTGCCAGCAGCACCGGACAGGGGGCAACCTACGAGCAGTACTTC
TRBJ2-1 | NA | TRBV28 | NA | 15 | CASDPGRMASDEQFF | TGTGCCAGTGACCCCGGTCGGATGGCTAGCGATGAGCAGTTCTTC
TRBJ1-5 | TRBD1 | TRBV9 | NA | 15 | CASSVDVGTGQPQHF | TGTGCCAGCAGCGTCGATGTCGGGACAGGGCAGCCCCAGCATTTT
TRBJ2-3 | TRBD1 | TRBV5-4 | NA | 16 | CASSLIGGISTDTQYF | TGTGCCAGCAGCTTGATAGGGGGCATTTCCACAGATACGCAGTATTTT
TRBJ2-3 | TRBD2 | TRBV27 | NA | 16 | CASSLSSGAAIDTQYF | TGTGCCAGCAGTTTATCTAGCGGGGCTGCTATTGATACGCAGTATTTT
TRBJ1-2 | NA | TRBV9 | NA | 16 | CASSVSTQPGKHGYTF | TGTGCCAGCAGCGTATCCACCCAGCCGGGAAAGCATGGCTACACCTTC
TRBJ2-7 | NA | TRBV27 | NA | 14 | CASSLFDTSYEQYF | TGTGCCAGCAGTTTATTCGACACCTCCTACGAGCAGTACTTC
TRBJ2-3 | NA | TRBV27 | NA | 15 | CASSFGTSEGDTQYF | TGTGCCAGCAGTTTCGGGACTTCGGAGGGGGATACGCAGTATTTT
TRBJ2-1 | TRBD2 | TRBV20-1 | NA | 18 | CSATGETSGRQSYNEQFF | TGCAGTGCTACAGGGGAGACTAGCGGGAGACAGTCCTACAATGAGCAGTTCTTC
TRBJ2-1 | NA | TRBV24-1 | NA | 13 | CATSDARRNEQFF | TGTGCCACCAGTGATGCCCGAAGGAATGAGCAGTTCTTC
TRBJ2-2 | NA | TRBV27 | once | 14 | CASSFDWNTGELFF | TGTGCCAGCAGTTTTGACTGGAACACCGGGGAGCTGTTTTTT
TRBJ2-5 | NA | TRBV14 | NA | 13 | CASSQWRVETQYF | TGTGCCAGCAGCCAATGGAGGGTTGAGACCCAGTACTTC
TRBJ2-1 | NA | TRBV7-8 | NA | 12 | CASSLARNEQFF | TGTGCCAGCAGCTTAGCCCGGAATGAGCAGTTCTTC
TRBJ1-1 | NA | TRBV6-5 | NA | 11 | CASSSAVEAFF | TGTGCCAGCAGTTCGGCAGTTGAAGCTTTCTTT
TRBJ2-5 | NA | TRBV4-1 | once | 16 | CASSQPPWGDQETQYF | TGCGCCAGCAGCCAACCCCCCTGGGGCGACCAAGAGACCCAGTACTTC
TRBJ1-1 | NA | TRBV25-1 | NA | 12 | CASSEYGTEAFF | TGTGCCAGCAGTGAATATGGGACTGAAGCTTTCTTT
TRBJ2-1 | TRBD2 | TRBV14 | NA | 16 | CASSPLTSGSYNEQFF | TGTGCCAGCAGCCCGTTGACTAGCGGCTCCTACAATGAGCAGTTCTTC
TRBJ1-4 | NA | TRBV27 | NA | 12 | CASRGLHEKLFF | TGTGCCAGCAGGGGGTTGCACGAAAAACTGTTTTTT
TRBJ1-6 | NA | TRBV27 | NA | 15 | CASSSGAGSGSPLHF | TGTGCCAGCAGTTCCGGGGCAGGGTCGGGTTCACCCCTCCACTTT
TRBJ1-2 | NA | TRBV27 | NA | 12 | CASSGSSYGYTF | TGTGCCAGCAGCGGCAGTTCTTATGGCTACACCTTC
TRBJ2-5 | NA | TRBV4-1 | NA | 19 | CASSQDPVLTATIQETQYF | TGCGCCAGCAGCCAAGATCCGGTTCTTACTGCGACGATCCAAGAGACCCAGTACTTC
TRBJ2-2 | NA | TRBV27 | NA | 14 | CASSLGGYTGELFF | TGTGCCAGCAGTTTAGGAGGCTACACCGGGGAGCTGTTTTTT
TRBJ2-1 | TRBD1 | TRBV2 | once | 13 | CASSGTAYNEQFF | TGTGCCAGCTCCGGGACAGCATACAATGAGCAGTTCTTC
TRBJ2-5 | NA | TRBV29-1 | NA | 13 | CSGGSGFQETQYF | TGCAGCGGGGGGAGCGGATTTCAAGAGACCCAGTACTTC
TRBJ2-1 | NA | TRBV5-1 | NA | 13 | CASSLAHKDEQFF | TGCGCCAGCAGCTTGGCCCATAAAGATGAGCAGTTCTTC
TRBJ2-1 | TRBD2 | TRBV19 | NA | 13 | CASRAGGSNEQFF | TGTGCCAGTAGGGCGGGAGGGTCCAATGAGCAGTTCTTC
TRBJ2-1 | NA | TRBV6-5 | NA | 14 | CASSYKSSYNEQFF | TGTGCCAGCAGTTACAAGAGCTCCTACAATGAGCAGTTCTTC
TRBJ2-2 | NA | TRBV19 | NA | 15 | CASSPRTGNTGELFF | TGTGCCAGTAGTCCCCGGACTGGGAACACCGGGGAGCTGTTTTTT
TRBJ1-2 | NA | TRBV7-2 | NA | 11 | CASFGGDGYTF | TGTGCCAGCTTTGGGGGGGATGGCTACACCTTC
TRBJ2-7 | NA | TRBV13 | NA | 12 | CASSLEADEQYF | TGTGCCAGCAGCTTGGAAGCGGACGAGCAGTACTTC
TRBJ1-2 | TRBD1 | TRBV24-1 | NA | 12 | CATSDTGDGYTF | TGTGCCACCAGTGATACAGGGGACGGCTACACCTTC
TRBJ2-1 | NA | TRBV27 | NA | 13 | CASSLGESNEQFF | TGTGCCAGCAGTTTAGGGGAATCCAATGAGCAGTTCTTC